This note documents a single T cell receptor beta chain sequence. Antigen unknown. The source of the sample is a study of a mutant IDH1 vaccine in newly diagnosed glioma. Looking at the study overall: Vaccines began 4-6 weeks after radiotherapy alone, or with temozolomide cycles.

Study findings and constraints: Top peripheral T cell clonotype shifts appeared unrelated to pseudoprogression.

Using immunoSEQ multiplex PCR, the repertoire was profiled, and TCRdb retains in-frame clones only, with some absent. The sample has 35,000 to 55,000 clones, approximately 80% seen once. CDR1 is SGHDT and CDR2 is YYEEEE in the germline V gene. V was clipped by 0 bases and J by 4 bases, with 7 bases between them. The CDR3 is 13 amino acids. Noted time point: week 35, safety follow-up. It was 300 ug of mutant IDH1 20-mer peptide that made up each vaccine dose, given with topical imiquimod. This chain joins TRBV5-6 and TRBJ1-2; D is perhaps TRBD1 (5 bases). Sequenced material: PBMCs, taken from a glioma patient whose treatment included an IDH1 peptide vaccine. This clonotype originated in a woman aged 40 to 50 with glioma. Some clones in this sample may be carry-over from other donors' samples. CDR3 coding DNA: TGTGCCAGCAGCTTGGCAGGGCCCTATGGCTACACCTTC. Its translation: CASSLAGPYGYTF. Together with reference TRBV5-6 and TRBJ1-2, the CDR3 gives the full variable domain: DAGVTQSPTHLIKTRGQQVTLRCSPKSGHDTVSWYQQALGQGPQFIFQYYEEEERQRGNFPDRFSGHQFPNYSSELNVNALLLGDSALYLCASSLAGPYGYTFGSGTRLTVV.